Listed below are T cell receptor beta chains from one sample, sequenced in a study of blood T cells in healthy people across ages. Via MiXCR, TCRdb re-called the 5' RACE reads, giving one row per CDR3 protein. The repertoire consists of more than 900,000 distinct CDR3 sequences, with around 27% occurring once and the leading ten covering about 0.69%. This same sample was also part of a study on T cells of mothers and their children.

Sequences were obtained from blood. These receptors came from a girl aged 2-10 years in good health. The CDR3 runs from the conserved cysteine through the conserved F or W. The D gene is left open where the match is weak. The size entry is marked missing in some rows and otherwise reads once, few, many or a size class.

TRBV6-2/TRBV6-3,NA,few,TRBJ2-3,TGTGCCAGCAGTTGGACCTCAGATACGCAGTATTTT,CASSWTSDTQYF
TRBV29-1,NA,few,TRBJ1-1,TGCAGCGTTGTTCCTGCCACAGGTAGTTCTAACACTGAAGCTTTCTTT,CSVVPATGSSNTEAFF
TRBV7-8,NA,NA,TRBJ2-7,TGTGCCAGCAGCCCGCACGTCATCGACGAGCAGTACTTC,CASSPHVIDEQYF
TRBV11-1,NA,few,TRBJ2-5,TGTGCCAGCAGCTTAGCGCAATTCGGGGGCGGTGAGACCCAGTACTTC,CASSLAQFGGGETQYF
TRBV27,NA,NA,TRBJ2-5,TGTGCCGGCTCCTCGACACTAACCCAAGAGACCCAGTACTTC,CAGSSTLTQETQYF
TRBV4-1,TRBD1,NA,TRBJ2-7,TGCGCCAGCAGCCAAGACCCGAGGGGACAGCACCTTTACGAGCAGTACTTC,CASSQDPRGQHLYEQYF
TRBV2,NA,few,TRBJ2-7,TGTGCCAGCAGTGACAGGGAACTCTTCTACGAGCAGTACTTC,CASSDRELFYEQYF
TRBV20-1,NA,few,TRBJ2-5,TGCAGTGCTAGTCCCCCAGGCGGTTACCGGGAGACCCAGTACTTC,CSASPPGGYRETQYF
TRBV7-9,NA,NA,TRBJ1-4,TGTGCCAGCAGCTTAAGAGGTGATGAAAAACTGCTTTTT,CASSLRGDEKLLF
TRBV19,TRBD1,NA,TRBJ1-1,TGTGCCAGTAGGGACCCGGGACAGGGAGTCGGTGTCACTGAAGCTTTCTTT,CASRDPGQGVGVTEAFF
TRBV10-3,NA,few,TRBJ1-3,TGTGCCATCAGATCCACCATATTGAGCTCTGGAAACACCATATATTTT,CAIRSTILSSGNTIYF
TRBV5-1,NA,few,TRBJ2-1,TGCGCCAGCGCCTCCCCAACTAGCCTCAATGAGCAGTTCTTC,CASASPTSLNEQFF
TRBV12-5,TRBD1,NA,TRBJ2-5,TGTGCTAGTGGTTTGTTCCCCGTAGGACAGGGGCTCAGGGAGCAGTACTTC,CASGLFPVGQGLREQYF
TRBV29-1,NA,NA,TRBJ2-1,TGCAGCGTTGAGCGTTACGGTAACGGGGATGAGCAGTTCTTC,CSVERYGNGDEQFF
TRBV7-2,NA,NA,TRBJ2-7,TGTGCCAGCAGCCTAGCTGGGGCAGGCCTTTCCTACGAGCAGTACTTC,CASSLAGAGLSYEQYF
TRBV7-6,TRBD2,NA,TRBJ2-7,TGTGCCAGCAGCTTAGCCGGGCGGGGTAGCGGGGGCCAAAGCTCCTACGAGCAGTACTTC,CASSLAGRGSGGQSSYEQYF
TRBV20-1,TRBD1,NA,TRBJ1-1,TGCAGTGCTTCAGGGGGGACGGAAGCTTTCTTT,CSASGGTEAFF
TRBV4-2,TRBD1,few,TRBJ2-7,TGTGCCAGCAGCCTCCGTACCGGGACAGGAAGCTCCTACGAGCAGTACTTC,CASSLRTGTGSSYEQYF
TRBV12-5,NA,NA,TRBJ1-5,TGTGCTAGTGGTTTGGGACAGGCGATCGTTCGGCCCCAGCATTTT,CASGLGQAIVRPQHF
TRBV20-1,NA,once,TRBJ2-2,TGCAGTGCTAGAGAGGCAGTTTCCGGGGAGCTGTTTTTT,CSAREAVSGELFF
TRBV3-1,NA,few,TRBJ2-1,TGTGCCAGCAGCCAAGGTGGGAGAAATGAGCAGTTCTTC,CASSQGGRNEQFF
TRBV28,TRBD2,few,TRBJ2-3,TGTGCCAGCAGCTGGGACGCGGGAGGGACAGATACGCAGTATTTT,CASSWDAGGTDTQYF
TRBV29-1,TRBD2,NA,TRBJ2-4,TGCAGCGTTGAAGGCGGGACTATGAACATTCAGTACTTC,CSVEGGTMNIQYF
TRBV29-1,TRBD1,many,TRBJ2-7,TGCAGCGCCTGGACAGGGGGGAGCTACGAGCAGTACTTC,CSAWTGGSYEQYF
TRBV4-2,NA,NA,TRBJ1-1,TGTGCCAGCAGCCCCCGGAGACACTCCGAGGACACTGAAGCTTTCTTT,CASSPRRHSEDTEAFF
TRBV6-5,NA,few,TRBJ2-7,TGTGCCAGCAGTTACCTCCACGAGCAGTACTTC,CASSYLHEQYF
TRBV7-2,NA,NA,TRBJ2-5,TGTGCCAGCAGCTTAGAACGTAGGGCAATGGAGACCCAGTACTTC,CASSLERRAMETQYF
TRBV12-3/TRBV12-4,TRBD1,NA,TRBJ2-7,TGTGCCAGCAGTCCCCTAGAAGGACAGGGATCCTACGAGCAGTACTTC,CASSPLEGQGSYEQYF
TRBV20-1,NA,NA,TRBJ2-5,TGCAGTGCTAGAGGGCTAGCGAGAGAGACCCAGTACTTC,CSARGLARETQYF
TRBV7-2,NA,NA,TRBJ1-2,TGTGCCAGCAGCTTAAGGGGAGGCTATGGCTACACCTTC,CASSLRGGYGYTF
TRBV3-1,TRBD1,NA,TRBJ2-7,TGTGCCAGCAGCCAAGCGACAGGGAGCTCCTACGAGCAGTACTTC,CASSQATGSSYEQYF
TRBV7-9,NA,once,TRBJ2-1,TGTGCCAGCAGCTCCGCGGGGGCAGAGCAGTTCTTC,CASSSAGAEQFF
TRBV11-2,NA,few,TRBJ2-5,TGTGCCAGCAGCAACCCTCAGGAGCTAGGAGCGGAAGAGACCCAGTACTTC,CASSNPQELGAEETQYF
TRBV29-1,NA,few,TRBJ1-3,TGCAGCGTTTTTCACGGAGCCAGCTCTGGAAACACCATATATTTT,CSVFHGASSGNTIYF
TRBV5-1,NA,few,TRBJ2-5,TGCGCCAGCAGCTTTTGGGGAGTTGGGGAGACCCAGTACTTC,CASSFWGVGETQYF
TRBV6-2/TRBV6-3,NA,NA,TRBJ2-1,TGTGCCAGCAGTCACACAGGGATGGGCTACAATGAGCAGTTCTTC,CASSHTGMGYNEQFF